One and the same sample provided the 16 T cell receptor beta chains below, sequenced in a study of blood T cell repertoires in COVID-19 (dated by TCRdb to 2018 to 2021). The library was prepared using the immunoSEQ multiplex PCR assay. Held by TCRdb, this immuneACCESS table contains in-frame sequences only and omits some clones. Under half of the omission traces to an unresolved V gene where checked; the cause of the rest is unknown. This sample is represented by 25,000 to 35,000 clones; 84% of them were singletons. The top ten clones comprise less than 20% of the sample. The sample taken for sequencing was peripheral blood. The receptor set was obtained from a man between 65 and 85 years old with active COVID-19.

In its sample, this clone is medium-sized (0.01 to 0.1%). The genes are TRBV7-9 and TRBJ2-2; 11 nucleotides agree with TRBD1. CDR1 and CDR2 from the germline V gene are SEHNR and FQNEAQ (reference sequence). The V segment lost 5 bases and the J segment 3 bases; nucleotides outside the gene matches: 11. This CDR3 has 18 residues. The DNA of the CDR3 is TGTGCCAGCAGCCCCCCAGGACAGGGGGCTATCCACACCGGGGAGCTGTTTTTT. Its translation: CASSPPGQGAIHTGELFF.

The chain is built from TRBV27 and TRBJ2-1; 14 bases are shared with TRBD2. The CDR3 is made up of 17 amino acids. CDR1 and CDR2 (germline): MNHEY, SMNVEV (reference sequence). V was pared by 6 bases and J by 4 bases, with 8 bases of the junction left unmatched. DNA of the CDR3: TGTGCCAGCAGCCCCAGACTAGCGGGGGGGCTTTACAATGAGCAGTTCTTC. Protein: CASSPRLAGGLYNEQFF.

CDR3 DNA: TGCGCCAGCAGCCAAGATCAACGGGGTTATACAGATACGCAGTATTTT. Protein: CASSQDQRGYTDTQYF. The V and J genes are TRBV4-3 and TRBJ2-3; possibly TRBD2 for D (5 bases). V gave up 0 bases and J gave up 3 bases, with 13 bases separating them. Germline loops: CDR1 LGHNA, CDR2 YSLEER. The CDR3 is 16 amino acids.

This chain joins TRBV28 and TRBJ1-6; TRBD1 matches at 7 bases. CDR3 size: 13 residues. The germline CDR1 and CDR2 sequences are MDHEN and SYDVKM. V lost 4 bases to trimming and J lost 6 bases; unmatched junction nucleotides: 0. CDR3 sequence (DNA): TGTGCCAGCAGTTGGGACAGTAATTCACCCCTCCACTTT. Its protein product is CASSWDSNSPLHF. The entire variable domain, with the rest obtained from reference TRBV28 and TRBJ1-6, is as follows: DVKVTQSSRYLVKRTGEKVFLECVQDMDHENMFWYRQDPGLGLRLIYFSYDVKMKEKGDIPEGYSVSREKKERFSLILESASTNQTSMYLCASSWDSNSPLHFGNGTRLTVT.

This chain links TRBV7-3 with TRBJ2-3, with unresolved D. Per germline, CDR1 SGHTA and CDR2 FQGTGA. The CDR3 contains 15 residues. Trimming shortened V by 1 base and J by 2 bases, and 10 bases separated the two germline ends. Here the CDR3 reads CASSLMVASTDTQYF. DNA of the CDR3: TGTGCCAGCAGCTTAATGGTGGCCTCCACAGATACGCAGTATTTT.

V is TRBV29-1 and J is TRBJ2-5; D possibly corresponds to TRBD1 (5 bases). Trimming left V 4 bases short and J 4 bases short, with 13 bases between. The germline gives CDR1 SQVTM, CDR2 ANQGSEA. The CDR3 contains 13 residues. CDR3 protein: CSVGLRVGETQYF. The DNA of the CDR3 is TGCAGCGTTGGGCTCAGGGTCGGAGAGACCCAGTACTTC.

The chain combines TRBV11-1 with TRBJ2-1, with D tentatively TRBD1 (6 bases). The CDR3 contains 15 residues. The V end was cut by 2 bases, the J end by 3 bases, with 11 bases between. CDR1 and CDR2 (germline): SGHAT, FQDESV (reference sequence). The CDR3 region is CASSLRTAVYNEQFF. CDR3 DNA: TGTGCCAGCAGCTTAAGGACAGCCGTCTACAATGAGCAGTTCTTC.

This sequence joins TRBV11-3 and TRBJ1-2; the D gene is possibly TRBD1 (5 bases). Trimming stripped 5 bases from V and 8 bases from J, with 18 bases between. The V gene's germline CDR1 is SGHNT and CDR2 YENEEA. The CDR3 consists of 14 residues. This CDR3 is CASSGNRQGGGYTF. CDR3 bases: TGTGCCAGCAGCGGAAATAGGCAGGGAGGCGGCTACACCTTC.

The CDR3: CASSPTGYGYTF. The CDR3 coding sequence is TGTGCCAGCAGTCCCACAGGTTATGGCTACACCTTC. This chain uses TRBV11-2 with TRBJ1-2, with D maybe TRBD1 (5 bases). Germline CDR1 reads SGHAT; CDR2 reads FQNNGV. Trimming left V 6 bases short and J 5 bases short, with 10 bases between. CDR3 size: 12 residues. Full variable domain (rest looked up from reference TRBV11-2 and TRBJ1-2): EAGVAQSPRYKIIEKRQSVAFWCNPISGHATLYWYQQILGQGPKLLIQFQNNGVVDDSQLPKDRFSAERLKGVDSTLKIQPAKLEDSAVYLCASSPTGYGYTFGSGTRLTVV.

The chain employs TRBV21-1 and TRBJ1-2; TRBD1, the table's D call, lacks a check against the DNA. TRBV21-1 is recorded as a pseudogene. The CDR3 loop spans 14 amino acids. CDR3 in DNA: TGTGCCAGCAGCTTTGTCCCAGGGGGCATTGGCTACACCTTC. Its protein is CASSFVPGGIGYTF.

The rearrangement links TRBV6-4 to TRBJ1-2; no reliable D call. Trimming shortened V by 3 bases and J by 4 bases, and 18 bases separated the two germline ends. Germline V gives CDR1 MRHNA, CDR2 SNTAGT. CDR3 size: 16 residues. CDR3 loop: CASSEQPGGGSYGYTF. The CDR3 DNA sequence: TGTGCCAGCAGTGAACAACCGGGAGGAGGGTCCTATGGCTACACCTTC.

The CDR3 is CASSVDGLAGAISRGTDTQYF. DNA of the CDR3: TGTGCCAGCAGCGTAGACGGACTAGCGGGGGCTATTAGTCGTGGCACAGATACGCAGTATTTT. This chain uses TRBV9 with TRBJ2-3; 13 nucleotides align to TRBD2. CDR1 and CDR2 from the germline V gene are SGDLS and YYNGEE. The junction had 14 bases not matched to a gene; V was cut back by 0 bases and J by 1 base. The CDR3 length is 21 residues.

The CDR3 DNA follows: TGTGCCAGCAGTGTATCCGGGACTAGCGCTAACACCGGGGAGCTGTTTTTT. Its translation: CASSVSGTSANTGELFF. This rearrangement joins TRBV6-1 to TRBJ2-2, with TRBD2 matching over 10 bases. Germline trimming cut 4 bases from V and 2 bases from J; bases unmatched to any gene: 7. The CDR3 consists of 17 residues. The germline V gene encodes CDR1 MNHNS and CDR2 SASEGT.

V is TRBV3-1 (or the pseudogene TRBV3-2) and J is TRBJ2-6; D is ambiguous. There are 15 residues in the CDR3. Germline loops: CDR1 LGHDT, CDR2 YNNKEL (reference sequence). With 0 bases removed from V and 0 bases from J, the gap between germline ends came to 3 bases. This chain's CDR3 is CASSQDHSGANVLTF. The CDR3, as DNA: TGTGCCAGCAGCCAAGATCACTCTGGGGCCAACGTCCTGACTTTC.

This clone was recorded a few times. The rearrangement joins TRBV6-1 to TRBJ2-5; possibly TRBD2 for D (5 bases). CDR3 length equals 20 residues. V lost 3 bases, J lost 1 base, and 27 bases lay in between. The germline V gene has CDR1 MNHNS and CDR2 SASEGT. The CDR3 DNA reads TGTGCCAGCAGTGAGGCAAGCGGAGCGAATAAGTGGCCTAGCCAAGAGACCCAGTACTTC. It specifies CASSEASGANKWPSQETQYF.

The CDR3 sequence: CASSPDSATGELFF. In DNA, the CDR3 is TGCGCCAGCAGCCCTGATAGCGCCACCGGGGAGCTGTTTTTT. The chain uses TRBV5-1 and TRBJ2-2, with D possibly TRBD2 on 5 matching bases. The ends were cut back, 4 bases at V and 4 bases at J, with 11 bases in the middle. The CDR3 is 14 residues long. Germline CDR1 is SGHRS and CDR2 is YFSETQ.